This paragraph reports one T cell receptor (beta chain). The data originate from a study of neoadjuvant anti-PD-1 for oral cavity cancer. CDR1 and CDR2 from the germline V gene are SGHDT and YYEEEE. The CDR3 has 16 residues. Trimming cost V 2 bases and J 8 bases, with 20 bases left between them. The assay was immunoSEQ multiplex PCR, and TCRdb's table has in-frame clones only and misses some. The data show some 66,000 clones, around 83% seen once. This clonotype originated in a person aged 40 to 85 with oral cavity squamous cell carcinoma. V and J are TRBV5-6 and TRBJ2-1; D may be TRBD1 (5 bases). The sequences come from PBMCs, collected before nivolumab (anti-PD-1) treatment. The CDR3, as DNA: TGTGCCAGCAGCTTCTTGCCCCCGAAGCAGGGCGATGAGCAGTTCTTC. Translation gives CASSFLPPKQGDEQFF. The full variable domain, completed using reference TRBV5-6 and TRBJ2-1, is DAGVTQSPTHLIKTRGQQVTLRCSPKSGHDTVSWYQQALGQGPQFIFQYYEEEERQRGNFPDRFSGHQFPNYSSELNVNALLLGDSALYLCASSFLPPKQGDEQFFGPGTRLTVL.